These T cell receptor beta chains were read from a single sample in a study of T-cell memory formation after mild COVID-19. TCRdb re-derived calls from the 5' RACE reads in MiXCR, one entry per CDR3 protein. The sample lists about 560,000 distinct CDR3 sequences, around 17% occurring once. Material: PBMCs or a T cell subset sorted from them (not recorded which). The source is an adult woman who had mild COVID-19 (a few samples of this study predate the infection). Cell type and time point are not known. CDR3s leave out the opening cysteine and the closing phenylalanine or tryptophan.

v_gene,CDR3aa
TRBV5-5,ASSVDRGLLGYT
TRBV7-9,ASSIPLGEERGQGFYNEQF
TRBV6-5,ASTTTGPYNSPLH
TRBV7-9,ASSLIGTSGSPEETQY
TRBV12-3/TRBV12-4,ASSPKSRFYTEAF
TRBV20-1,SARVGLLSGTGELF
TRBV9,ASSVTSGGASDTQY
TRBV9,ASSVGLTQETQY
TRBV5-1,ASSLVVGNNEQF
TRBV2,ASSEMSGFGQY
TRBV4-2,ASSQDTGLADNEQF
TRBV4-1,ASSQGRWDTEAF
TRBV5-4,ASSRTSGGADEQF
TRBV18,ASSPTTPNYGYT
TRBV5-5,ASSEGTSAAYEQY
TRBV29-1,SVEDPTSGGFPTYNEQF
TRBV4-1,ASSQVLAGLSGYEQY
TRBV27,ASSFSVSGQGGSYEQY
TRBV18,ASNGQTSTDTQY
TRBV7-3,ASSPMGLRTSGAPSNTGELF
TRBV5-1,ASSWSGTSARGETQY
TRBV27,ASSPHGGGSYNEQF
TRBV6-5,ASSHGGAQH
TRBV5-1,ASSLGKTGSSYNEQF
TRBV30,AWSAEGSTDTQY
TRBV4-1,ASSPPGQRGANVLT
TRBV19,ASSMDDRAYQPQH
TRBV6-2/TRBV6-3,ASSSGLAGLYEQY
TRBV4-2,ASSQEGLASTDTQY
TRBV7-9,ASSSISRQGIYEQY
TRBV4-3,ASSLTVEGYEQY
TRBV7-9,ASSSLQGRETQY
TRBV12-3/TRBV12-4,ASRKTTSGGVNEQF